This T cell receptor (beta chain) was recorded in a study of T cell changes during pregnancy in multiple sclerosis. The J segment lost 8 bases and the V segment lost 3 bases, leaving 11 bases of the junction unmatched. The germline V gene has CDR1 MGHRA and CDR2 YSYEKL. The CDR3 is made up of 15 amino acids. The table came from immunoSEQ multiplex PCR; TCRdb's copy has only in-frame clones and leaves some out. The table includes about 39,000 clones, over 75% detected once. This material consisted of CD4+ T cells from peripheral blood mononuclear cells, taken in the first trimester of pregnancy. The rearrangement links TRBV4-1 to TRBJ1-2; 8 bases are shared with TRBD1. This receptor was taken from a female donor in good health, enrolled as a control in a pregnancy study. The CDR3 DNA is TGCGCCAGCAGCCACCTTGCGACAGGGGATAACGGCTACACCTTC. The encoded protein is CASSHLATGDNGYTF.